The clone carrying this T cell receptor (beta chain) appeared once. Its target is unknown. A read error is possible here, since a much larger clone lies one base away. Everyone who gave samples was a healthy Caucasian. A universal primer binding site was introduced by template switching. The final cDNA contained unique molecular identifiers. MiXCR, run by TCRdb on the 5' RACE reads, gives a single entry per CDR3 protein. The profile covers 250,000 to 350,000 distinct CDR3 sequences, with under 9.5% appearing a single time and roughly 2% taken by the ten largest. This entry comes from a study of identical twins. Notes on the study in general: Carriage of fewer insertions was seen in abundant cord blood beta clonotypes, whereas memory repertoires showed none.

The sample was also reused in another study, on yellow fever vaccine responses in identical twins.

The receptor comes from a woman aged 18-29 years in good health. Sequences were obtained from memory (CD45RO+) T cells sorted from blood.

The CDR3 region is CASSLNGANKPQHF. The CDR3 coding sequence is TGTGCCAGCAGTTTAAACGGGGCTAATAAGCCCCAGCATTTT. The gene calls are TRBV27 and TRBJ1-5, with D possibly being TRBD1 (5 bases). CDR1 and CDR2 (germline): MNHEY, SMNVEV (reference sequence). CDR3 size: 14 residues. V was shortened by 2 bases and J by 8 bases, with 13 bases between the two germline ends.